This TCR beta chain was sequenced during a study of blood T cells in healthy people across ages. About the research overall: Template switching recovered approximately one barcoded beta molecule for every two T cells. Notes on the study in general: Across samples, TCR beta diversity tracked strongly with naive T cell percentage.

No fewer than 5.5 micrograms of total RNA were isolated from every sample. CDR1 and CDR2 (germline): SGHTA, FQGNSA. Trimming took off 3 bases at V and 4 bases at J, with 15 bases between the two ends. This CDR3 is 15 amino acids long. As concerns this clonotype: The antigen remains unidentified.

A second about 7 to 12 cycle PCR used barcoded and J-beta primers. TCRdb fed the 5' RACE reads into MiXCR, producing one record per CDR3 protein. The sample has just under 750,000 distinct CDR3 sequences, about a fifth seen once. Sequencing was carried out using blood. This chain connects TRBV7-2 to TRBJ1-2; no firm D call. The TCR comes from an older man in good health. CDR3: CASSFSGPILYGYTF. The CDR3, as DNA: TGTGCCAGCAGCTTTTCAGGCCCGATCCTCTATGGCTACACCTTC.